The sequence of this TCR beta chain was determined in a study of blood T cell repertoires in COVID-19. Turning to the study itself: Whether acute or convalescent, the COVID-19 samples came from the United States, Italy and Spain. From T cells, B-cell-depleted T cells, or PBMCs came the material, which was cDNA or gDNA.

The Seattle patients, enrolled during active infection, were followed longitudinally. CDR1 is SGHKS, CDR2 YYEKEE, per germline (reference sequence). This CDR3 has 15 residues. Trimming cost V 4 bases and J 5 bases; bases outside gene matches: 10. Original processing methods: Nucleated cell counts were estimated from reference gene primer amplification. Assay: immunoSEQ multiplex PCR; the TCRdb copy retains only in-frame clones and omits some. The V and J calls and clone size are taken from that table; D and trimming were inferred from the DNA. Here the sample spans approximately 250,000 clones, about 82% being singletons.

The sequence was collected from a woman aged 80 or older with COVID-19, enrolled during active disease. Sequencing was done on a sample of peripheral blood. The chain recombines TRBV5-5 with TRBJ1-2, with 8 bases that match TRBD1. CDR3 protein: CASSQEQGVGYGYTF. The CDR3 DNA reads as TGTGCCAGCAGCCAGGAACAGGGGGTTGGTTATGGCTACACCTTC.